The 25 T cell receptor beta chains below were found in one sample sequenced in a study of neurological immune-mediated disorders. TCRdb re-called the 5' RACE reads with MiXCR, one entry per CDR3 protein. This sample has approximately 50,000 distinct CDR3 sequences, with approximately 10% found just once. The material sequenced was PBMCs. The receptors originated from a man aged 65 to 79 with HTLV-1-associated myelopathy (HAM/TSP).

This clonotype is medium-sized by share. V and J are TRBV7-2 and TRBJ2-3, with D perhaps matching TRBD1 or TRBD2 (5 bases each). Trimming pared 2 bases from V and 8 bases from J, leaving 14 bases between. The CDR3 covers 14 residues. The germline V gene has CDR1 SGHTA and CDR2 FQGNSA. CDR3 sequence (DNA): TGTGCCAGCAGCTTACAGAGGGACCCGGTTACGCAGTATTTT. Amino acid sequence: CASSLQRDPVTQYF.

This clonotype has a count of ten or more. The chain is built from TRBV4-2 and TRBJ2-3; tentative D call: TRBD2 (6 bases). Germline V lookup: CDR1 LGHNA, CDR2 YNFKEQ. This CDR3 has 16 amino acids. V dropped 2 bases and J dropped 1 base, with 13 bases sitting between them. CDR3 sequence: CASSQLRELRTDTQYF. CDR3 bases: TGTGCCAGCAGCCAATTACGGGAGTTACGCACAGATACGCAGTATTTT.

This clonotype has ten or more counts. CDR3 DNA sequence: TGTGCCAGCAGTAGAACCGAAGGAAACACCATATATTTT. Translated: CASSRTEGNTIYF. The chain couples TRBV12-3 or TRBV12-4 to TRBJ1-3; D is ambiguous. The V end lost 5 bases, the J end lost 4 bases, and 9 bases lay between the germline ends. The CDR3 runs to 13 residues.

The genes are TRBV2 and TRBJ2-7; 7 bases match TRBD1. The germline V gene has CDR1 SNHLY and CDR2 FYNNEI. The junction had 4 bases not matched to a gene; V was cut back by 4 bases and J by 4 bases. The CDR3 loop spans 13 amino acids. CDR3 in amino acids: CASSATGFYEQYF. The CDR3 DNA sequence: TGTGCCAGCAGTGCGACAGGGTTTTACGAGCAGTACTTC.

This clonotype was detected a few times. In DNA form, the CDR3 reads TGTGCCAGCAGCCTCCAGGGGACCAGGTACAATGAGCAGTTCTTC. Its translation: CASSLQGTRYNEQFF. J is TRBJ2-1 and V is TRBV14; tentative D call: TRBD1 (6 bases). Trimming cost V 4 bases and J 4 bases, with 14 bases left between them. CDR3 size: 15 residues. The V gene's germline CDR1 is SGHDN and CDR2 FVKESK.

This clonotype was observed at least ten times. J is TRBJ2-1 and V is TRBV5-1, with 9 bases that match TRBD2. Germline lookup yields CDR1 SGHRS and CDR2 YFSETQ. The ends lost 0 bases at V and 3 bases at J; junction bases unmatched: 7. The CDR3 has 17 amino acids. The CDR3 region is CASSLGLAEGGYNEQFF. The CDR3 coding sequence is TGCGCCAGCAGCTTGGGACTAGCGGAAGGAGGCTACAATGAGCAGTTCTTC. Full variable domain (missing parts from reference TRBV5-1 and TRBJ2-1): KAGVTQTPRYLIKTRGQQVTLSCSPISGHRSVSWYQQTPGQGLQFLFEYFSETQRNKGNFPGRFSGRQFSNSRSEMNVSTLELGDSALYLCASSLGLAEGGYNEQFFGPGTRLTVL.

This clonotype has a count of ten or more. The chain links TRBV28 to TRBJ2-1; unclear D gene. Trimming removed 3 bases from V and 4 bases from J, with 4 bases in between. Per the germline V gene, CDR1 is MDHEN and CDR2 is SYDVKM. This CDR3 spans 12 amino acids. CDR3 in DNA: TGTGCCAGCAGTTTTTCTTACAATGAGCAGTTCTTC. This codes for CASSFSYNEQFF.

This clonotype has ten or more counts. The gene calls are TRBV20-1 and TRBJ2-7, with D unresolved. CDR3 length: 10 residues. Trimming took 7 bases from V and 6 from J, leaving 10 bases between them. Germline V CDR1 and CDR2: DFQATT, SNEGSKA (reference sequence). The CDR3 protein is CSGFGAEQYF. DNA for the CDR3: TGCAGTGGTTTTGGCGCCGAGCAGTACTTC.

At least ten counts were recorded for this clonotype. This chain uses TRBV4-3 with TRBJ2-7; D unresolved. Germline CDR1 LGHNA, CDR2 YSLEER. The germline V and J ends were trimmed by 0 bases and 4 bases, with 10 bases remaining between them. This CDR3 spans 14 amino acids. This chain's CDR3 is CASSQEAYGYEQYF. CDR3 in DNA: TGCGCCAGCAGCCAAGAGGCCTACGGATACGAGCAGTACTTC.

This clonotype has a count of ten or more. V and J are TRBV6-5 and TRBJ2-7, with TRBD1 identical over 10 bases. CDR1 and CDR2 from the germline V gene are MNHEY and SVGAGI. This CDR3 is 13 amino acids long. The J segment lost 6 bases and the V segment lost 9 bases, leaving 8 bases of the junction unmatched. CDR3 nucleotide sequence: TGTGCCAGTCTCCGGGACAGGGGTGGCGAGCAGTACTTC. Its translation: CASLRDRGGEQYF.

This clonotype was seen many times. The CDR3 spells CASSPGWGEGSDTQYF. CDR3 bases: TGTGCCAGCAGCCCAGGTTGGGGGGAGGGCTCAGATACGCAGTATTTT. This chain uses TRBV27 with TRBJ2-3; 7 nucleotides align to TRBD2. CDR1 and CDR2 (germline): MNHEY, SMNVEV (reference sequence). Unmatched junction bases numbered 13, after V lost 6 bases and J lost 4 bases. This CDR3 has 16 residues.

This clonotype has a count of ten or more. The DNA of the CDR3 is TGTGCCAGCAGCCCCTTGGGGTTCGCCTACGAGCAGTACTTC. Translation gives CASSPLGFAYEQYF. This chain uses TRBV7-2 with TRBJ2-7; no clear D gene. This CDR3 has 14 amino acids. V was shortened by 5 bases and J by 2 bases, with 13 bases between the two germline ends. Germline-derived CDR1 and CDR2 are SGHTA and FQGNSA.

This clonotype was recorded many times. V usage is TRBV24-1 and J usage is TRBJ2-7; the D is unclear. CDR1 is KGHDR and CDR2 is SFDVKD in the germline V gene. The CDR3 has 15 amino acids. The V gene lost 8 bases and the J gene lost 4 bases, with 20 bases spanning the gap. CDR3 nucleotide sequence: TGTGCCACCAATTATGGTGGGTCACCGCGTTACGAGCAGTACTTC. Amino acid sequence: CATNYGGSPRYEQYF.

The sample holds many counts of this clonotype. The genes are TRBV15 and TRBJ2-7; TRBD2 agrees at 14 bases. The V and J ends lost 5 bases and 2 bases, in that order; junction bases with no gene match: 11. The CDR3 contains 18 residues. Germline V gene data show CDR1 as LNHNV and CDR2 as YYDKDF (reference sequence). In DNA form, the CDR3 reads TGTGCCACCAGCCGCGAGACTAGCGGGAGGGCCCTCACCTACGAGCAGTACTTC. Its translation: CATSRETSGRALTYEQYF.

This clonotype is medium-sized within its sample. The chain is built from TRBV20-1 and TRBJ2-7; D might be TRBD2 (5 bases). CDR1 DFQATT and CDR2 SNEGSKA come from the germline V gene (reference sequence). CDR3 length: 16 residues. Trimming took off 5 bases at V and 2 bases at J, with 22 bases between the two ends. CDR3 in amino acids: CSASTYERGGAYEQYF. CDR3 sequence (DNA): TGCAGTGCTTCAACCTACGAGCGCGGAGGTGCCTACGAGCAGTACTTC.

Ten or more counts support this clonotype. The chain uses TRBV3-1 and TRBJ2-7; 10 bases agree with TRBD2. The CDR3 is made up of 18 amino acids. CDR1 LGHDT and CDR2 YNNKEL come from the germline V gene (reference sequence). V lost 0 bases and J lost 1; bases outside the gene matches: 9. CDR3 region: CASSQDLGLAGVSYEQYF. The DNA for the CDR3 is TGTGCCAGCAGCCAAGACCTCGGCCTAGCGGGAGTGTCCTACGAGCAGTACTTC.

This clonotype was recorded many times. The chain has TRBV12-3 or TRBV12-4 and TRBJ1-6; D might be TRBD1 (6 bases). CDR3 length equals 15 residues. The V end lost 3 bases, the J end lost 10 bases, and 16 bases lay between the germline ends. CDR3 sequence reads: CASSFLGTLESPLHF. The CDR3, as DNA: TGTGCCAGCAGTTTTCTAGGGACACTTGAGTCACCCCTCCACTTT.

This clonotype was detected many times. The V call is TRBV28, the J call TRBJ1-1, with a tentative D call TRBD1 (5 bases). Germline CDR1 MDHEN, CDR2 SYDVKM. Trimming removed 7 bases at V and 2 bases at J, with 17 bases between. This CDR3 contains 15 residues. DNA for the CDR3: TGTGCCAGCAAGGTCCCCGCCGACAGAAACACTGAAGCTTTCTTT. Its protein product is CASKVPADRNTEAFF.

This clonotype was seen only a few times. The V and J genes are TRBV6-6 and TRBJ2-1, with TRBD1 identical over 9 bases. V was pared by 5 bases and J by 8 bases, with 7 bases of the junction left unmatched. Germline loops: CDR1 MNHNY, CDR2 SVGAGI (reference sequence). The CDR3 has 14 residues. The CDR3 sequence is CASSTTGGVYEQFF. The CDR3 DNA reads TGTGCCAGCAGTACCACAGGGGGCGTTTATGAGCAGTTCTTC.

At least ten counts were recorded for this clonotype. This chain joins TRBV12-3 or TRBV12-4 and TRBJ2-1; D gene uncertain. The CDR3 extends over 15 amino acids. Deletions cut 8 bases from V and 7 bases from J, with 21 bases between. CDR3 protein: CASAISVRAGNEQFF. CDR3 DNA sequence: TGTGCCAGCGCCATTTCGGTAAGGGCCGGGAATGAGCAGTTCTTC.

This clonotype has ten or more counts. The chain employs TRBV20-1 and TRBJ2-5; TRBD2 aligns across 7 bases. CDR1 is DFQATT and CDR2 is SNEGSKA in the germline V gene (reference sequence). CDR3 length: 12 amino acids. Losses at the gene ends were 5 bases for V and 2 bases for J; bases not matched to a gene: 2. The CDR3 DNA reads TGCAGTGCTGAAGCGGGGCAAGAGACCCAGTACTTC. As protein: CSAEAGQETQYF.

This clonotype was seen many times. The chain combines TRBV6-6 with TRBJ2-1, with D possibly being TRBD2 (6 bases). This CDR3 region has 15 residues. V was cut by 2 bases and J by 5 bases, with 13 bases left in between. Germline assignment: CDR1 MNHNY and CDR2 SVGAGI (reference sequence). The CDR3 loop reads CASSYEASVDNEQFF. CDR3 DNA sequence: TGTGCCAGCAGTTACGAGGCTAGCGTAGACAATGAGCAGTTCTTC.

This clonotype was found many times. This chain connects TRBV7-2 to TRBJ2-7; TRBD2 might be the D (6 bases). The CDR3 loop spans 13 amino acids. Per the germline V gene, CDR1 is SGHTA and CDR2 is FQGNSA. Trimming took 5 bases from V and 0 from J, leaving 8 bases between them. The CDR3 protein is CASSRRDSYEQYF. The CDR3 bases are TGTGCCAGCAGCAGGCGGGACTCCTACGAGCAGTACTTC. Drawing the rest from reference TRBV7-2 and TRBJ2-7, the complete variable domain is GAGVSQSPSNKVTEKGKDVELRCDPISGHTALYWYRQSLGQGLEFLIYFQGNSAPDKSGLPSDRFSAERTGGSVSTLTIQRTQQEDSAVYLCASSRRDSYEQYFGPGTRLTVT.

This chain uses TRBV10-3 with TRBJ1-2; D unclear. V was pared by 3 bases and J by 8 bases, with 10 bases between. There are 12 residues in the CDR3. Germline V gene data show CDR1 as ENHRY and CDR2 as SYGVKD. The CDR3 is CAISEHHGGYTF. The CDR3 bases are TGTGCCATCAGTGAACATCATGGAGGCTACACCTTC.

CDR3 in amino acids: CASSFVAGTDTQYF. In nucleotides, the CDR3 is TGTGCCAGCAGTTTCGTGGCGGGCACAGATACGCAGTATTTT. The chain uses TRBV28 and TRBJ2-3; no reliable D call. This CDR3 has 14 residues. The ends were cut back, 3 bases at V and 1 base at J, with 8 bases in the middle. CDR1 MDHEN and CDR2 SYDVKM come from the germline V gene.